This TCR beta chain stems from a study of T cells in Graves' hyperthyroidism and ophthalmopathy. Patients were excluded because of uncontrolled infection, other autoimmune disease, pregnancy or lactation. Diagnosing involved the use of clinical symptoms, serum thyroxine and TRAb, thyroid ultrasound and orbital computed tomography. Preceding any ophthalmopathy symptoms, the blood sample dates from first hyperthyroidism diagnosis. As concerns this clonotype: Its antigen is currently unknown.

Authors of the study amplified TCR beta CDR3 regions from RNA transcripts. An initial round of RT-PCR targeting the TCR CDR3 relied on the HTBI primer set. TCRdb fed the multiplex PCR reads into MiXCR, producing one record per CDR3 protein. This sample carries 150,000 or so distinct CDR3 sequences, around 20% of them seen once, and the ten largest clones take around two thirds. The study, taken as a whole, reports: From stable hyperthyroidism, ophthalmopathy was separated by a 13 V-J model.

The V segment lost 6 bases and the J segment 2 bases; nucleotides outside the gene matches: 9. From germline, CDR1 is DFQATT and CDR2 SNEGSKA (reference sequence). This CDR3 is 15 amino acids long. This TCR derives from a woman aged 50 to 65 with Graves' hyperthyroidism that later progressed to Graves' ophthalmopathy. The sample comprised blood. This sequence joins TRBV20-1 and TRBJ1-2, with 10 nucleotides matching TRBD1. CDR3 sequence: CSALDRQGANYGYTF. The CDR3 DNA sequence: TGCAGTGCCCTCGACCGACAGGGGGCGAACTATGGCTACACCTTC.